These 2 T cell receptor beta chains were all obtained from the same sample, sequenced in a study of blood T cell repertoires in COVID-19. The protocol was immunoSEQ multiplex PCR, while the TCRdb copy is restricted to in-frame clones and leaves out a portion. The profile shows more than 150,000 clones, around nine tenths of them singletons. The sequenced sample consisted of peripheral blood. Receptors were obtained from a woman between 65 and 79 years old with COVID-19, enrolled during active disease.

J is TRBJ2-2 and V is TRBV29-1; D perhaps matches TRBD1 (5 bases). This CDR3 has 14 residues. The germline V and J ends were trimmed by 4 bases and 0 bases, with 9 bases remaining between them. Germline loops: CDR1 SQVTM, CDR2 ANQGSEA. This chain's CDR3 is CSVGGRANTGELFF. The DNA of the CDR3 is TGCAGCGTTGGGGGCAGAGCGAACACCGGGGAGCTGTTTTTT.

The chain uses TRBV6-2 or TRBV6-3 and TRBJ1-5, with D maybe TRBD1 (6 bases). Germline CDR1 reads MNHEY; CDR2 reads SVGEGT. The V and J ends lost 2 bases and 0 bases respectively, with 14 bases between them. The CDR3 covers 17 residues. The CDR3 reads CASSYGQGRYSNQPQHF. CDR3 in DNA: TGTGCCAGCAGTTACGGTCAGGGGCGTTATAGCAATCAGCCCCAGCATTTT.